This paragraph covers one T cell receptor (beta chain) sequence. The sample is drawn from a study of T cell changes during pregnancy in multiple sclerosis. Libraries were prepared by immunoSEQ multiplex PCR; TCRdb keeps only in-frame clonotypes and omits some of them. The sample yields roughly 49,000 clones, 80% to 95% seen once. This CDR3 has 17 amino acids. Germline lookup yields CDR1 SGHRS and CDR2 YFSETQ. Trimming at V came to 6 bases and at J to 2 bases, leaving 13 bases not matched to a gene. This chain links TRBV5-1 with TRBJ2-3, with TRBD2 matching over 9 bases. The clonotype was recovered from a female donor with multiple sclerosis, enrolled in a pregnancy study. The material was CD4+ T cells from peripheral blood mononuclear cells, obtained in the second trimester of pregnancy. The CDR3 loop is CASTSVTSGLSTDTQYF. CDR3 sequence (DNA): TGCGCCAGCACCTCAGTGACTAGCGGACTTTCCACAGATACGCAGTATTTT.